The clone carrying this T cell receptor (beta chain) was counted a single time. Across 24 US areas, participants ranged in age from about 18 to 90 years. All recovered Cohort 3 donors got two negative PCRs, got clearance, or saw symptom resolution. Per the germline V gene, CDR1 is MNHNS and CDR2 is SASEGT. The CDR3 has 15 residues. With 0 bases removed from V and 7 bases from J, the gap between germline ends came to 10 bases. This entry belongs to a study of blood T cell repertoires in COVID-19. Study overall: Spain, Italy and the United States supplied samples that represented acute and convalescent COVID-19.

Per the original data handling: By means of reference gene primer amplification, nucleated cell counts were estimated. Clones were read by immunoSEQ multiplex PCR, and TCRdb kept only the in-frame ones, dropping some. V, J and clone size are taken as reported in that table, and D and trimming were inferred from the DNA itself. The data show a few hundred thousand clones, 80% to 90% seen once. V usage is TRBV6-1 and J usage is TRBJ1-6; perhaps TRBD1 as D (5 bases). The sequence came from a woman aged 50 to 65 who had recovered from COVID-19. Sample: PBMCs or T cells enriched from blood (not recorded which). Here the CDR3 DNA reads TGTGCCAGCAGTGAAGCGCCCAACAGGAATTCACCCCTCCACTTT. It specifies CASSEAPNRNSPLHF.